This record covers a single T cell receptor (beta chain). This clone was recorded once. The antigen this receptor binds is unknown. No base quality information exists; no much larger clone differs at one position. The sample belongs to a study of shared clonotypes between healthy human individuals (dated by TCRdb to 2020 to 2021). At the level of the whole study: The cohort included three men and a couple of women between 18 and 49 years of age. Blood TCR repertoires of about five healthy adults were deeply sequenced to estimate repertoire size and the extent of clonotype sharing between individuals. Different laboratories and diverse techniques were used to prepare libraries and sequence TCR repertoires, to increase sequencing depth and limit assay-specific biases. Each donor's leukapheresis produced roughly between about 0.9 and 9.5 billion PBMCs.

Results and caveats for the whole study, not just this receptor: Based on pairwise subsampling, the degree of clonotype sharing among donors was expected to be affected by sequencing depth. The small number of donors limited the genetic and exposure-history diversity represented. Sampling was restricted to blood, and TCR repertoires in tissues likely differ from the TCR repertoires found in blood.

Per the germline V gene, MDHEN is the CDR1 and SYDVKM is the CDR2. Relative to germline, V is 2 bases shorter and J is 8 bases shorter, with 12 bases between their ends. The CDR3 spans 14 residues, from the cysteine through the phenylalanine. The DNA shown is the 42-base CDR3, in frame from base 1. Donors were healthy HIV-negative adults with no recently reported acute infections or vaccinations. Every donor was a Caucasian adult living in Nashville, Tennessee, USA. For unsorted samples, about 87 million PBMCs were counted, and genomic DNA was extracted using the QIAamp DNA Blood Mini kit. Blood was collected by leukapheresis, and PBMCs were isolated by Ficoll-Histopaque density gradient centrifugation and then cryopreserved in liquid nitrogen vapor phase. Using the deep immunoSEQ assay, multiplex PCR amplified TCR CDR3 regions from genomic DNA. Extracted genomic DNA from each cell subset was distributed evenly across all wells of several immunoSEQ 96-well plates, and each plate was treated as a replicate. For unsorted PBMC, each replicate PCR was loaded with 300 ng genomic DNA, equivalent to 30,000 or so T cell genomes. Unsorted PBMC genomic DNA was sequenced across ten immunoSEQ deep assay plates. The purified libraries were quantified using a Qubit 3.0 fluorometer, sized with a Bioanalyzer 2100, and then quantified again using the KAPA Library Quantification kit. A separate single-read 150-cycle Illumina NextSeq 550 flow cell was used to sequence each immunoSEQ 96-well plate. As for the authors' bioinformatics: The immunoSEQ output contained only junctional sequences without quality scores, so filtering could not match that applied to full-length reads. To assign V/J genes and CDR3, sequences were annotated against IMGT germline references using PyIR, a Python wrapper for IgBLAST v1.9. Any read was removed if the V/J assignment was weak (E-value above 1e-6), the CDR3 was missing, or the read contained stop codons, out-of-frame junctions, or ambiguous translated residues. V3J clonotypes were defined by identical inferred V gene, J gene, and CDR3 amino acid sequence. The percentage overlap between two repertoires was calculated by dividing the number of shared unique clonotypes by the size of the smaller repertoire. Three approaches were used to assess repertoire richness: RTK rarefaction, the Chao1 estimator, and Recon v2.1 estimates of unobserved clonotypes. Imported from immuneACCESS, the table was reduced by TCRdb to in-frame sequences with V and J called. These copies leave out some clones; in studies compared against another copy, an unresolved V gene accounts for under half, and the cause of the remainder is not known. That table is the source of V, J and clone size, and D and trimming were worked out from the DNA. Recorded for this sample are around 500,000 clones; 70% to 80% of them occurred a single time. Of the sample, over 9.5% falls within the top ten clones.

The V and J segments used are TRBV28 and TRBJ1-4, with the D gene too uncertain to name. The origin of this receptor is a woman aged 35 to 49 in good health. Some clones in this sample may be carry-over from other donors' samples. Sequenced input: PBMCs. The bases are TGTGCCAGCAGTTTAGGTCTTATTGGGGAAAAACTGTTTTTT. This yields the protein CASSLGLIGEKLFF.